This TCR beta chain was identified during a study of regulatory T cells in long-lasting Graves disease. This CDR3 spans 13 amino acids. The germline CDR1 and CDR2 sequences are SNHLY and FYNNEI. The V end lost 6 bases, the J end lost 4 bases, and 10 bases lay between the germline ends. Points from the study as a whole: Among the persistent patients, 2,500 to 3,000 public clonotypes were shared, more than the approximately 970 shared among new patients. Sampling was limited to peripheral blood rather than thyroid tissue.

Time point indicated: newly diagnosed GD, antithyroid drugs for less than 3 months. Generation of the TCR library employed RNA extracted from PBMCs. Building the TCR beta libraries relied on iRepertoire HTBI primers, and CDR3 regions underwent Arm-PCR. TCRdb reprocessed the multiplex PCR reads via MiXCR and lists one record per CDR3 protein. The data show approximately 490,000 distinct CDR3 sequences, around 16% seen once. This clonotype was seen at least ten times. Its cognate antigen is unknown. In addition, the sample was reused for a study of T cells in Graves' hyperthyroidism and ophthalmopathy. That work adds: The HTBI primer set drove a first-round RT-PCR of the TCR CDR3. Blood also held most thyroid clonotypes expanded beyond 0.001.

The sequencing used peripheral blood mononuclear cells (PBMCs), collected at new diagnosis, from a patient treated with antithyroid drugs. The sequence was collected from a man aged 40-49 years with Graves disease. The rearrangement uses TRBV2 and TRBJ2-1; perhaps TRBD1 as D (6 bases). CDR3 sequence (DNA): TGTGCCAGCAGACCCGGACAGTACAATGAGCAGTTCTTC. Amino acids: CASRPGQYNEQFF.